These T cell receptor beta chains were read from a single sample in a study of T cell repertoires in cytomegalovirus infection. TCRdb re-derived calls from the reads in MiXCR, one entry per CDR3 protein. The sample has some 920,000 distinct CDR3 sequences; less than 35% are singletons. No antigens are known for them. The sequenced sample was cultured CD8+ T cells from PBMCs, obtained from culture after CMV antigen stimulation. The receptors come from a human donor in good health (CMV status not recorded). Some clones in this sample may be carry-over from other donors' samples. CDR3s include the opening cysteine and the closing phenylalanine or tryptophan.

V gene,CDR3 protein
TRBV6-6,CASSHPGRRDENTIYF
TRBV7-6,CASSPRADNEQFF
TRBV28,CASSSLVAGGPTDTQYF
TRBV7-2,CASSPRTIEQFF
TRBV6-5,CASSPEEGVGETQYF
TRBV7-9,CASSSQGGSTDTQYF
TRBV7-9,CASRPRVGETQYF
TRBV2,CASSDEGMGSNSPLHF
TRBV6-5,CASSWGGSGANVLTF
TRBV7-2,CASSLRRLAGETQYF
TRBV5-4,CASSFGFDLSEQYF
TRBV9,CASSVGVRGSGNTIYF
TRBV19,CASSLGGGGQFETQYF
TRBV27,CASSFTGQGLDEQYF
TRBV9,CASSVSSGTEAFF
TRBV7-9,CASSYPERDPVWNTIYF
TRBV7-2,CASSLAGPSGNTIYF
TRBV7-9,CASSLRTDTEAFF
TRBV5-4,CASSTSRDRGTDTQYF
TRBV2,CASRDTNYGYTF
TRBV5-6,CASSLGTSGGLTQYF
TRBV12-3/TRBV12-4,CASTLGKRTEAFF
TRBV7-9,CASSSQGDRPPDTQYF
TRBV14,CASSPFGRANVLTF
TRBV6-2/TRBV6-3,CASTLGWQNTEAFF
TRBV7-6,CASSLGQGARYGYTF
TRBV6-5,CASSRRTGDYGYTF
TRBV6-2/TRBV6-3,CASGPGFGSPLHF
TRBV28,CASRGDSVNYGYTF
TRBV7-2,CASSTSSYEQYF
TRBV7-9,CASSHGGRGETQYF
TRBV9,CASSPPQGELFF
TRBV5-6,CASSLVSWGAKNIQYF
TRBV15,CATSQGGYYGYTF
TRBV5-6,CASSHGGQGLSPEGSQYF
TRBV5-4,CASSPEPLAGGNTGELFF
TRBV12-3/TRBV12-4,CANTHGGPYGYTF
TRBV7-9,CASSPREFLTNEKLFF
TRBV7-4,CASSFDGTGRKEQFF
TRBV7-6,CASSLWTNEQYF
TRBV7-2,CASSSAGGPEFF
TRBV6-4,CASSVRGRSADMQYF
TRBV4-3,CASSPTVGWGRYGYTF
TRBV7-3,CASSPLHEQYF
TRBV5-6,CASSLAGGPFPMNTEAFF
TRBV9,CASSVDGGFADTQYF
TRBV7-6,CASSSGFGNQPQHF